The T cell receptor beta chain under discussion was sequenced for a study of shared T cell receptors in the human thymus. CDR3 length equals 17 residues. CDR1 and CDR2 from the germline V gene are MNHEY and SMNVEV (reference sequence). V was clipped by 8 bases and J by 3 bases; unmatched bases: 15. Profiled with immunoSEQ multiplex PCR; TCRdb holds only in-frame clones, not every one. The data show about 710,000 clones, with about 89% seen just once and more than 0.009% held by the top ten. The same data also went into a second study, on human thymus T cells. From that report: Corrective surgery for congenital heart defects was being performed on the healthy Finnish infants who were the donors. From resections taken during corrective heart surgery, the thymus tissue was obtained. Gene usage (both V and J) appeared biased in thymic and blood repertoires. A high degree of thymic repertoire overlap among unrelated individuals was reported in related research.

The chain carries TRBV27 and TRBJ2-3; TRBD2 matches 9 bases. Sequenced input: thymocytes. This receptor was taken from a boy under two years old with a congenital heart defect. In DNA, the CDR3 is TGTGCCAGCTTAGGGCGGCTAGCGGGGAGGCTAACAGATACGCAGTATTTT. Translating it yields CASLGRLAGRLTDTQYF.